This TCR beta chain was sequenced for a study of tumor-infiltrating lymphocytes in oesophageal squamous cell carcinoma. TCRdb ran MiXCR on the PCR reads and lists one entry per CDR3 protein. The sample holds some 14,000 distinct CDR3 sequences, around 50% seen once. Trimming cost V 3 bases and J 3 bases, with 11 bases left between them. The CDR3 totals 14 residues. The V gene's germline CDR1 is MDHEN and CDR2 SYDVKM. The sequence was obtained from a male donor with esophageal squamous cell carcinoma. Material: esophageal tumor tissue. J is TRBJ1-2 and V is TRBV28; D gene uncertain. In DNA form, the CDR3 reads TGTGCCAGCAGTTTTAGTAGGGCAGACTATGGCTACACCTTC. Residues: CASSFSRADYGYTF.